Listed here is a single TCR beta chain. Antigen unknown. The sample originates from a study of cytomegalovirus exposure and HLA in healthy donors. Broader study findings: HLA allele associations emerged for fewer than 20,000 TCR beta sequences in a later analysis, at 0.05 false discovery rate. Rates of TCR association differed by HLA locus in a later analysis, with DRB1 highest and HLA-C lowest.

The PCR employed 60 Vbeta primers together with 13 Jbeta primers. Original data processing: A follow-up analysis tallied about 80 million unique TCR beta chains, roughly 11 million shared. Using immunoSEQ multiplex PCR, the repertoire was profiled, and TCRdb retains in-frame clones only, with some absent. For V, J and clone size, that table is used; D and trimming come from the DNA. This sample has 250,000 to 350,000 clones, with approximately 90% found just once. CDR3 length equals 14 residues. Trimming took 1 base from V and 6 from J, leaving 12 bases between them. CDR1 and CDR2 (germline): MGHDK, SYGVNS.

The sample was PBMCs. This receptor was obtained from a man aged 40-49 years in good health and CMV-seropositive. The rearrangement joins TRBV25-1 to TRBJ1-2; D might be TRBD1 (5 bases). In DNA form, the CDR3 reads TGTGCCAGCAGTGAATGGGGCGGGGGGGATGGCTACACCTTC. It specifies CASSEWGGGDGYTF.